This T cell receptor (beta chain) was retrieved from a study of identifying expanded T cells in peripheral blood (dated by TCRdb to about 2019). Some background on the complete study: Four technical replicates, made by sequencing separate aliquots from the same pool of genomic DNA, were compared pairwise.

What the authors observed across the whole study: The authors expected biological variance in healthy repertoires might increase further over much longer intervals such as months to years. In all healthy donors, the variance in clone template counts between samples taken two weeks apart rose significantly as total template count increased. Approximately 1.2 differentially abundant clones were flagged by the binomial model between technical replicates, whereas about 15 and 18 were flagged over roughly two weeks and four weeks, respectively. Both the number of clones called differentially abundant and the false-positive rate were significantly reduced by the beta-binomial model across all healthy-donor time intervals.

Trimming removed 3 bases from V and 0 bases from J; the gene matches leave 1 base unexplained. The germline V gene (reference sequence) sets CDR1 to SGHNT and CDR2 to YYREEE. Spanning cysteine to phenylalanine, the CDR3 consists of 15 amino acids. Only the CDR3 part of the read is kept: 45 bases, read in frame from the first base. During the collection period, no immune events, such as infections, were documented for the healthy donors. Healthy-donor blood repertoires served as a training cohort to calibrate time-dependent variance in a beta-binomial model of T-cell clone differential abundance. The training cohort comprised roughly ten healthy donors, 3 female and 7 male. Donor ages ranged from about 29 to 70 years, with an average of about 40 years. Whole blood, obtained from a commercial supplier, was collected from each healthy donor at three time points spaced roughly 14 days apart. For immunosequencing, genomic DNA was extracted from whole blood that had not been sorted.

Of note for this clone: No antigen is known for it. No per-base quality is available; no much larger clone lies one base away.

TCRbeta CDR3 regions were profiled with the immunoSEQ Assay using bias-controlled multiplex PCR amplification of genomic DNA. For the original study's pipeline: The absolute abundance of each unique TCRbeta CDR3 region was quantified after sequences were collapsed and filtered. Differential abundance was tested with a binomial (Fisher-equivalent) model and with a beta-binomial model adding time-dependent variance fitted from healthy donors. Any clone with fewer than 5 combined templates was excluded, and a clone was called differentially abundant if its Benjamini-Hochberg FDR was below 0.01. Using the form v = (b*log(k)+a)^2, the beta-binomial variance was modeled as a function of the total template count across the two samples. TCRdb retrieved this table from immuneACCESS and kept in-frame rearrangements only. Not all clones are present; in checked studies, unresolved V genes account for under half, and no reason is known for the remainder. V and J calls plus clone size are reproduced from that table; the DNA served to infer D and trimming. This sample has roughly 56,000 clones in its table, and about 83% of those were observed once. The ten largest make up approximately 19% of the sample.

The receptor was isolated from a person aged 18 to 70 in good health. This chain joins TRBV5-4 to TRBJ2-1; the central 9 bases match TRBD1. The sequencing input was blood. The DNA is as follows: TGTGCCAGCAGCTCGGACAGGGGCTCCTACAATGAGCAGTTCTTC. It encodes CASSSDRGSYNEQFF.